This T cell receptor (beta chain) was sequenced in a study of radiotherapy plus CTLA-4 blockade in lung cancer. The wider study: With 31% of patients having disease control, objective responses were seen in about 18%.

V shed 5 bases, J shed 4 bases, and the junction held 2 bases outside the gene matches. This CDR3 is 13 amino acids long. The germline V gene has CDR1 SGHTA and CDR2 FQGNSA. Using immunoSEQ multiplex PCR, the repertoire was profiled, and TCRdb retains in-frame clones only, with some absent. This sample carries about 45,000 clones, around 73% of them seen once, and the ten largest clones take approximately 3.3%. This clone showed up just once. The source of this sequence is a human donor with non-small cell lung cancer who had a complete response to radiotherapy plus ipilimumab. The chain employs TRBV7-2 and TRBJ1-5; TRBD1 matches at 7 bases. Sequenced here: peripheral blood, sampled from a patient treated with radiotherapy plus ipilimumab. CDR3 protein: CASSPDRNQPQHF. CDR3 in DNA: TGTGCCAGCAGCCCGGACAGGAATCAGCCCCAGCATTTT.